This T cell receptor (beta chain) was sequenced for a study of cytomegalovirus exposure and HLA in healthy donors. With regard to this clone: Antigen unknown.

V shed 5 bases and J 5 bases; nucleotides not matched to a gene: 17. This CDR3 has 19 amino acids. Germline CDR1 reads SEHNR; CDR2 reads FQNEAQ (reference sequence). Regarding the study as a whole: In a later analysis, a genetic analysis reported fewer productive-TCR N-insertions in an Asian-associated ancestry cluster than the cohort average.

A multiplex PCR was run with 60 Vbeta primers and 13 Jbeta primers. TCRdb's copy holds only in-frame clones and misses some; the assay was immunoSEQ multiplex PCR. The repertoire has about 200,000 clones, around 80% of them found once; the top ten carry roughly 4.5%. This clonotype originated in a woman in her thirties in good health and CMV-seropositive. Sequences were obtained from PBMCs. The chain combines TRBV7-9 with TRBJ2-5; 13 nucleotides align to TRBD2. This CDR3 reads CASSRPGLAGARREETQYF. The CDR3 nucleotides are TGTGCCAGCAGCCGCCCCGGACTAGCGGGGGCAAGAAGGGAGGAGACCCAGTACTTC.